The 24 T cell receptor beta chains presented below share a single source sample, sequenced in a study of blood T cell repertoires in COVID-19. Assay used: immunoSEQ multiplex PCR; TCRdb lists only in-frame clones, some missing. The repertoire has 380,000 or so clones, 75% to 90% of them found once; the top ten carry under 8.5%. The sample was peripheral blood. These receptors came from an older woman with COVID-19, enrolled during active disease.

The rearrangement uses TRBV27 and TRBJ2-7, with D perhaps matching TRBD1 (5 bases). This CDR3 is 16 amino acids long. V was pared by 4 bases and J by 4 bases, with 20 bases between. The germline CDR1 and CDR2 sequences are MNHEY and SMNVEV (reference sequence). CDR3 nucleotides: TGTGCCAGCAGTTCTTTGGGCCGGGCAGGGCCGTACGAGCAGTACTTC. Its protein is CASSSLGRAGPYEQYF.

This rearrangement joins TRBV24-1 to TRBJ2-2; perhaps TRBD1 as D (6 bases). Trimming took off 7 bases at V and 3 bases at J, with 20 bases between the two ends. Germline CDR1 and CDR2: KGHDR and SFDVKD. The CDR3 runs 17 residues. The CDR3, as DNA: TGTGCCACCAGGGCTAATCCGGGACAAAAAGACACCGGGGAGCTGTTTTTT. Protein: CATRANPGQKDTGELFF.

The V and J genes are TRBV12-5 and TRBJ2-3, with D possibly TRBD1 on 5 matching bases. The germline V gene has CDR1 LGHNT and CDR2 FRNRAP. The CDR3 extends over 13 amino acids. The V end lost 2 bases, the J end lost 4 bases, and 7 bases lay between the germline ends. Here the CDR3 DNA reads TGTGCTAGTGGTTTGAAGGGGCCAGATACGCAGTATTTT. This gives the protein CASGLKGPDTQYF.

This clone has a handful of counts. The chain combines TRBV19 with TRBJ1-2; possible D gene TRBD1, 6 bases. The CDR3 consists of 13 residues. From germline, CDR1 is LNHDA and CDR2 SQIVND (reference sequence). V shed 1 base and J shed 9 bases, with 12 bases lying between them. In DNA, the CDR3 is TGTGCCAGTAGTATAGGGACAGTCCCTAGCTACACCTTC. The encoded protein is CASSIGTVPSYTF.

The chain uses TRBV7-3 and TRBJ1-1; TRBD1 might be the D (5 bases). The CDR3 totals 13 residues. V dropped 5 bases and J dropped 4 bases, with 11 bases sitting between them. CDR1 is SGHTA, CDR2 FQGTGA, per germline. This chain's CDR3 is CASSEGVGTEAFF. CDR3 DNA: TGTGCCAGCAGCGAAGGGGTGGGCACTGAAGCTTTCTTT.

The CDR3 nucleotides read TGTGCCAGCAGCCATCAGGGGTCTAACTATGGCTACACCTTC. Its translation: CASSHQGSNYGYTF. The rearrangement uses TRBV14 and TRBJ1-2; maybe TRBD1 (6 bases). CDR3 length: 14 residues. Germline CDR1 reads SGHDN; CDR2 reads FVKESK. V lost 3 bases and J 0 bases, leaving 8 bases between the germline ends. The whole variable domain, remainder taken from reference TRBV14 and TRBJ1-2, is EAGVTQFPSHSVIEKGQTVTLRCDPISGHDNLYWYRRVMGKEIKFLLHFVKESKQDESGMPNNRFLAERTGGTYSTLKVQPAELEDSGVYFCASSHQGSNYGYTFGSGTRLTVV.

V and J are TRBV27 and TRBJ2-7, with TRBD2 matching 12 bases. Germline CDR1 is MNHEY and CDR2 is SMNVEV (reference sequence). The junction had 12 bases not matched to a gene; V was cut back by 2 bases and J by 4 bases. This CDR3 is built from 18 residues. CDR3 DNA: TGTGCCAGCAGTTTAAAGGGGCTAGCGGGGGGGCCGTTTTACGAGCAGTACTTC. It is translated as CASSLKGLAGGPFYEQYF.

The chain links TRBV9 to TRBJ2-3, with 7 bases lining up with TRBD2. Unmatched junction bases numbered 3, after V lost 0 bases and J lost 2 bases. The CDR3 contains 15 residues. In germline, CDR1 is SGDLS, CDR2 YYNGEE. The CDR3 DNA follows: TGTGCCAGCAGCGTAGCGGGGGGTTACACAGATACGCAGTATTTT. Encoded protein: CASSVAGGYTDTQYF.

This chain connects TRBV2 to TRBJ1-1, with TRBD1 as a possible D gene (5 bases). Trimming took 10 bases from V and 0 from J, leaving 15 bases between them. This CDR3 is 14 amino acids long. Germline V gene data show CDR1 as SNHLY and CDR2 as FYNNEI. CDR3 residues: CATTQQTVNTEAFF. The CDR3 region has the DNA TGTGCCACCACCCAACAGACAGTGAACACTGAAGCTTTCTTT.

This clone was seen a single time. The chain has TRBV29-1 and TRBJ1-2; 11 bases align to TRBD1. From germline, CDR1 is SQVTM and CDR2 ANQGSEA. CDR3 size: 17 residues. The J segment lost 0 bases and the V segment lost 6 bases, leaving 12 bases of the junction unmatched. The CDR3 DNA reads as TGCAGCGTGGAAAGATTCCGGGACAGGGGGACTAACTATGGCTACACCTTC. It yields the protein CSVERFRDRGTNYGYTF.

The J gene is TRBJ2-3, the V gene TRBV7-9; possibly TRBD2 for D (5 bases). Looked up from germline, CDR1 is SEHNR and CDR2 is FQNEAQ (reference sequence). The CDR3 length is 15 residues. Trimming shortened V by 2 bases and J by 0 bases, and 9 bases separated the two germline ends. The CDR3 DNA reads TGTGCCAGCAGCTTATTCCTAGCAAGCACAGATACGCAGTATTTT. This codes for CASSLFLASTDTQYF.

This clone appeared a few times. V usage is TRBV30 and J usage is TRBJ2-5; no firm D call. Trimming left V 4 bases short and J 6 bases short, with 18 bases between. Germline V gene data show CDR1 as GTSNPN and CDR2 as SVGIG (reference sequence). This CDR3 comprises 14 residues. The CDR3 protein is CAWTYLGSGKTQYF. In DNA, the CDR3 is TGTGCCTGGACTTATTTGGGCTCTGGAAAGACCCAGTACTTC.

The chain's CDR3 is CASSYTPGGGSDGYTF. CDR3 DNA: TGTGCCAGCAGTTACACACCGGGAGGAGGTAGCGATGGCTACACCTTC. The rearrangement uses TRBV6-2 or TRBV6-3 and TRBJ1-2, with unresolved D. CDR1 is MNHEY and CDR2 is SVGEGT in the germline V gene. The V end was cut by 2 bases, the J end by 6 bases, with 19 bases between. The CDR3 contains 16 residues.

DNA for the CDR3: TGTGCCAGCAGTTACTCGAGGGAGAGCAATCAGCCCCAGCATTTT. Amino acid sequence: CASSYSRESNQPQHF. V gene TRBV6-6 combines with J gene TRBJ1-5; D remains unclear. Germline V gives CDR1 MNHNY, CDR2 SVGAGI (reference sequence). The CDR3 sequence is 15 residues long. V gave up 0 bases and J gave up 1 base, with 7 bases separating them.

The V and J genes are TRBV19 and TRBJ1-1; D possibly corresponds to TRBD1 (6 bases). Deletions cut 4 bases from V and 4 bases from J, with 10 bases between. This CDR3 is 13 amino acids long. The germline CDR1 and CDR2 sequences are LNHDA and SQIVND (reference sequence). The CDR3 spells CASSNRAVTEAFF. Written as DNA, the CDR3 is TGTGCCAGTAGTAACAGGGCAGTCACTGAAGCTTTCTTT.

The chain uses TRBV6-4 and TRBJ2-7; TRBD2 matches 8 bases. Losses at the gene ends were 6 bases for V and 2 bases for J; bases not matched to a gene: 12. The CDR3 consists of 16 residues. Germline loops: CDR1 MRHNA, CDR2 SNTAGT. Written as DNA, the CDR3 is TGTGCCAGCAGCCCTTTTCCGGGACTAGGGGCCTACGAGCAGTACTTC. It specifies CASSPFPGLGAYEQYF.

This chain links TRBV6-2 or TRBV6-3 with TRBJ1-2; a weak D match, TRBD1 (5 bases). The CDR3 contains 13 residues. Trimming removed 6 bases at V and 9 bases at J, with 17 bases between. Germline loops: CDR1 MNHEY, CDR2 SVGEGT. CDR3 nucleotide sequence: TGTGCCAGCAGCTCCCAGGGAAGTGAAAGCTACACCTTC. Its translation is CASSSQGSESYTF.

V is TRBV5-1 and J is TRBJ1-2; no definite D call. V was pared by 1 base and J by 5 bases, with 18 bases between. Per the germline V gene, CDR1 is SGHRS and CDR2 is YFSETQ. There are 16 residues in the CDR3. CDR3 sequence (DNA): TGCGCCAGCAGCTTGACGCTTACCGGTTTCCCTTATGGCTACACCTTC. It codes for CASSLTLTGFPYGYTF.

J is TRBJ2-3 and V is TRBV6-5; D ambiguous. In germline, CDR1 is MNHEY, CDR2 SVGAGI. V lost 5 bases, J lost 4 bases, and 7 bases lay in between. The CDR3 loop spans 12 amino acids. In DNA, the CDR3 is TGTGCCAGCAGTCCCAATGCAGATACGCAGTATTTT. Its protein product is CASSPNADTQYF.

The count of this clone is one. This chain joins TRBV6-5 and TRBJ1-5; D gene unclear. CDR1 and CDR2 from the germline V gene are MNHEY and SVGAGI. Trimming pared 4 bases from V and 9 bases from J, leaving 13 bases between. There are 13 residues in the CDR3. CDR3 bases: TGTGCCAGCAGTTGGGAGGGTGGAGGGCCCCAGCATTTT. The encoded protein is CASSWEGGGPQHF.

The chain carries TRBV11-2 and TRBJ2-1; weak D call: TRBD1 (6 bases). The V gene's germline CDR1 is SGHAT and CDR2 FQNNGV. Between the trimmed V and J ends, which lost 1 base and 0 bases, there was a span of 10 bases. This CDR3 comprises 16 residues. CDR3 sequence (DNA): TGTGCCAGCAGCTTAGGGGGGCGCGGCTCCTACAATGAGCAGTTCTTC. Residues: CASSLGGRGSYNEQFF.

This clone was seen just once. The chain joins TRBV27 to TRBJ2-4; perhaps TRBD2 as D (5 bases). The germline V gene encodes CDR1 MNHEY and CDR2 SMNVEV (reference sequence). CDR3 length: 17 amino acids. The ends were cut back, 1 base at V and 0 bases at J, with 13 bases in the middle. The CDR3 nucleotides read TGTGCCAGCAGTTTATTATCCCTAGCCGGAGCCAAAAACATTCAGTACTTC. Translation: CASSLLSLAGAKNIQYF.

The chain has TRBV12-3 or TRBV12-4 and TRBJ1-2, with D possibly being TRBD1 (5 bases). The CDR3 is made up of 12 amino acids. V dropped 3 bases and J dropped 5 bases, with 7 bases sitting between them. CDR3 sequence: CASSFGAYGYTF. The CDR3 DNA is TGTGCCAGCAGTTTTGGGGCTTATGGCTACACCTTC.

The chain joins TRBV6-5 to TRBJ2-1, with 14 positions matching TRBD2. Germline values: CDR1 MNHEY, CDR2 SVGAGI. This CDR3 has 15 residues. V lost 4 bases, J lost 10 bases, and 6 bases stayed unmatched. CDR3 in amino acids: CASSLTSGGAGEQFF. The DNA of the CDR3 is TGTGCCAGCAGTTTGACTAGCGGGGGGGCAGGCGAGCAGTTCTTC.